The 18 T cell receptor beta chains below all came from one sample that was sequenced in a study of OX40 agonist ivuxolimab in advanced cancers. Method: immunoSEQ multiplex PCR; TCRdb's copy keeps in-frame clones and lacks some. There are 60,000 to 65,000 clones in the sample; 80% to 90% occur only once, and under 2% lies in the top ten. The sequencing used CD4+ or CD8+ T cells sorted from blood, collected in a trial of the OX40 agonist ivuxolimab. The receptor set was obtained from an adult with an advanced solid tumor such as melanoma, head and neck, liver or kidney cancer.

J is TRBJ2-7 and V is TRBV4-3, with D possibly being TRBD2 (6 bases). The CDR3 is 14 amino acids. From germline, CDR1 is LGHNA and CDR2 YSLEER. V was pared by 0 bases and J by 3 bases, with 9 bases between. The CDR3 DNA is TGCGCCAGCAGCCAAGATCGGGAGTACTACGAGCAGTACTTC. Translated: CASSQDREYYEQYF.

The chain carries TRBV19 and TRBJ2-1; 7 positions match TRBD2. The ends lost 5 bases at V and 0 bases at J; junction bases unmatched: 4. Germline CDR1 reads LNHDA; CDR2 reads SQIVND (reference sequence). This CDR3 is built from 15 residues. This CDR3 reads CASSSLADSYNEQFF. The DNA of the CDR3 is TGTGCCAGTAGTTCTCTAGCGGACTCCTACAATGAGCAGTTCTTC.

Comment on this clone: At the DNA level, this CDR3 is encoded by other sequences in the same sample as well. This chain connects TRBV4-1 to TRBJ2-7, with D perhaps matching TRBD2 (6 bases). Between the trimmed V and J ends, which lost 1 base and 9 bases, there was a span of 13 bases. Germline CDR1 MGHRA, CDR2 YSYEKL. This CDR3 region has 13 residues. CDR3 coding DNA: TGCGCCAGCAGCCAAGCGGGAGTAGGGGCGCAGTACTTC. Translation: CASSQAGVGAQYF.

The J gene is TRBJ1-3, the V gene TRBV18, with no clear D. Looked up from germline, CDR1 is KGHSH and CDR2 is LQKENI. V was shortened by 3 bases and J by 0 bases, with 12 bases between the two germline ends. This CDR3 comprises 16 residues. CDR3 nucleotides: TGTGCCAGCTCACCTAATGAGGGCACCTCTGGAAACACCATATATTTT. Its protein product is CASSPNEGTSGNTIYF.

The gene calls are TRBV29-1 and TRBJ2-4, with a possible D match to TRBD1 (6 bases). Germline V gene lookup returns CDR1 SQVTM and CDR2 ANQGSEA. This CDR3 comprises 13 residues. Trimming cost V 4 bases and J 4 bases, with 11 bases left between them. The CDR3 sequence is CSVGGQGKNIQYF. The CDR3 DNA sequence: TGCAGCGTTGGGGGGCAGGGGAAAAACATTCAGTACTTC.

CDR3 sequence: CAWSTRRGFLAKNIQYF. As DNA, the CDR3 is TGTGCCTGGAGTACTCGTAGGGGGTTCCTAGCCAAAAACATTCAGTACTTC. The rearrangement links TRBV30 to TRBJ2-4; weak D call: TRBD1 (6 bases). CDR3 size: 17 residues. In germline, CDR1 is GTSNPN, CDR2 SVGIG (reference sequence). Trimming removed 2 bases from V and 0 bases from J, with 17 bases in between.

J is TRBJ2-3 and V is TRBV29-1; 15 positions agree with TRBD2. V trimming: 5 bases; J trimming: 6 bases; junction bases outside the gene matches: 6. This CDR3 region has 15 residues. The germline gives CDR1 SQVTM, CDR2 ANQGSEA. The CDR3 here is CSVSGLAGGGDTQYF. The CDR3 bases are TGCAGCGTTTCTGGACTAGCGGGAGGGGGCGATACGCAGTATTTT.

As regards this clone: Different DNA sequences within this sample yield the same CDR3. The chain links TRBV6-5 to TRBJ1-2; tentative D call: TRBD1 (5 bases). CDR3 size: 11 residues. Trimming left V 2 bases short and J 8 bases short, with 6 bases between. CDR1 is MNHEY, CDR2 SVGAGI, per germline. The CDR3 loop reads CASSYGGGYTF. In DNA, the CDR3 is TGTGCCAGCAGTTACGGGGGAGGCTACACCTTC.

The rearrangement uses TRBV7-2 and TRBJ2-2; D assignment may be TRBD1 or TRBD2 (6 bases each). The V gene lost 5 bases and the J gene lost 1 base, with 17 bases spanning the gap. The CDR3 loop spans 17 amino acids. CDR1 and CDR2 (germline): SGHTA, FQGNSA. In nucleotides, the CDR3 is TGTGCCAGCAGCCCTTTAGGGGGGTGGGGGAACACCGGGGAGCTGTTTTTT. This codes for CASSPLGGWGNTGELFF.

The rearrangement joins TRBV4-2 to TRBJ1-1; no reliable D call. The CDR3 runs 15 residues. Germline V CDR1 and CDR2: LGHNA, YNFKEQ. Trimming took 2 bases from V and 9 from J, leaving 19 bases between them. CDR3: CASSQQLAVHPQAFF. CDR3 DNA sequence: TGTGCCAGCAGCCAACAACTGGCCGTCCACCCCCAAGCTTTCTTT.

The chain combines TRBV27 with TRBJ1-1; D not resolved. Trimming took off 2 bases at V and 6 bases at J, with 22 bases between the two ends. The CDR3 is 17 residues long. In germline, CDR1 is MNHEY, CDR2 SMNVEV (reference sequence). For the CDR3, the DNA is TGTGCCAGCAGTTTAAACCCCGTGCGGTGGGGTGGCGCTGAAGCTTTCTTT. Protein: CASSLNPVRWGGAEAFF.

This chain joins TRBV6-5 and TRBJ1-2; D possibly corresponds to TRBD1 (6 bases). V lost 4 bases, J lost 3 bases, and 12 bases lay in between. Germline V gene data show CDR1 as MNHEY and CDR2 as SVGAGI. The CDR3 spans 14 residues. The DNA of the CDR3 is TGTGCCAGCAGTTCAGGGGCAGAGGACTATGGCTACACCTTC. Its translation: CASSSGAEDYGYTF.

V is TRBV7-2 and J is TRBJ2-7; D may be TRBD1 (5 bases). From germline, CDR1 is SGHTA and CDR2 FQGNSA. The CDR3 is 13 residues long. V was cut by 5 bases and J by 2 bases, with 10 bases left in between. The CDR3 region has the DNA TGTGCCAGCAGCGTTGACAGAGCCTACGAGCAGTACGTC. Its translation is CASSVDRAYEQYV.

This chain links TRBV7-9 with TRBJ1-1; D possibly corresponds to TRBD1 (5 bases). Germline V gene data show CDR1 as SEHNR and CDR2 as FQNEAQ (reference sequence). Trimming pared 5 bases from V and 8 bases from J, leaving 18 bases between. The CDR3 spans 14 residues. The CDR3: CASSPGTDSPEAFF. CDR3 DNA sequence: TGTGCCAGCAGCCCGGGGACGGACTCACCCGAAGCTTTCTTT.

This chain connects TRBV5-1 to TRBJ1-4; TRBD1 is a possible D gene (5 bases). Trimming removed 0 bases at V and 4 bases at J, with 16 bases between. CDR1 is SGHRS and CDR2 is YFSETQ in the germline V gene. CDR3 length: 17 residues. CDR3 in DNA: TGCGCCAGCAGCTTGGCCCCCTCGGGGGATCTTAATGAAAAACTGTTTTTT. Translating it yields CASSLAPSGDLNEKLFF.

The chain joins TRBV5-1 to TRBJ2-3; D uncertain. V lost 4 bases and J 1 base, leaving 13 bases between the germline ends. CDR3 size: 15 residues. Germline V gives CDR1 SGHRS, CDR2 YFSETQ. For the CDR3, the DNA is TGCGCCAGCAGCCTAAACGTCGGAGGCACAGATACGCAGTATTTT. Protein: CASSLNVGGTDTQYF.

The CDR3 coding sequence is TGTGCCATCAGTGAGACGGGTAGCTATGGCTACACCTTC. Its translation: CAISETGSYGYTF. The chain recombines TRBV10-3 with TRBJ1-2; D remains ambiguous. This CDR3 region has 13 residues. V lost 2 bases to trimming and J lost 4 bases, with 8 bases between them. The germline gives CDR1 ENHRY, CDR2 SYGVKD.

The chain has TRBV7-8 and TRBJ2-6; D is uncertain. The CDR3 consists of 15 residues. V lost 5 bases and J 0 bases, leaving 8 bases between the germline ends. CDR1 is SGHVS, CDR2 FQNEAQ, per germline. This chain's CDR3 is CASSLPSSGANVLTF. The CDR3 nucleotides read TGTGCCAGCAGCCTTCCTAGCTCTGGGGCCAACGTCCTGACTTTC. Filled out from reference TRBV7-8 and TRBJ2-6, the complete variable domain reads GAGVSQSPRYKVAKRGQDVALRCDPISGHVSLFWYQQALGQGPEFLTYFQNEAQLDKSGLPSDRFFAERPEGSVSTLKIQRTQQEDSAVYLCASSLPSSGANVLTFGAGSRLTVL.